Following are 23 T cell receptor beta chains from one sample sequenced in a study of blood T cell repertoires in COVID-19. Only in-frame clones appear in the TCRdb table, and some are missing; sequencing was by immunoSEQ multiplex PCR. In the table there are 65,000 or so clones, 80% to 85% of which are singletons. Sequencing used peripheral blood. These TCRs come from a man aged 25-45 years with COVID-19, enrolled during active disease.

This clone counts as medium-sized. CDR3 nucleotides: TGTGCCAGCAGCATCCAGGGACAGGGCCACAATGAGCAGTTCTTC. This translates into CASSIQGQGHNEQFF. This rearrangement joins TRBV21-1 to TRBJ2-1; the table assigns TRBD1, which was not confirmed against the DNA. TRBV21-1 is deemed a pseudogene. There are 15 residues in the CDR3.

This sequence joins TRBV9 and TRBJ1-3; D may be TRBD1 (5 bases). Germline CDR1 SGDLS, CDR2 YYNGEE. The CDR3 sequence is 16 residues long. Between the trimmed V and J ends, which lost 0 bases and 4 bases, there was a span of 14 bases. The CDR3 protein is CASSVGVGAGGNTIYF. The DNA of the CDR3 is TGTGCCAGCAGCGTAGGTGTTGGGGCAGGGGGAAACACCATATATTTT.

V usage is TRBV4-1 and J usage is TRBJ1-3; 9 positions match TRBD1. This CDR3 spans 17 amino acids. CDR1 MGHRA and CDR2 YSYEKL come from the germline V gene. V was clipped by 4 bases and J by 1 base; unmatched bases: 8. CDR3 DNA sequence: TGCGCCAGCAGCCTGCGGACAGGGGATTCGTCTGGAAACACCATATATTTT. Translation gives CASSLRTGDSSGNTIYF.

The CDR3 spells CASSVGSRIDTQYF. The CDR3 DNA is TGTGCCAGCAGCGTAGGAAGTAGAATAGATACGCAGTATTTT. The gene calls are TRBV9 and TRBJ2-3, with D unresolved. CDR1 SGDLS and CDR2 YYNGEE come from the germline V gene. V was trimmed by 0 bases and J by 5 bases, leaving 10 bases between them. The length of the CDR3 is 14 residues.

V is TRBV4-2 and J is TRBJ2-7, with 7 bases that match TRBD2. The germline V gene has CDR1 LGHNA and CDR2 YNFKEQ. The CDR3 is made up of 16 amino acids. V was clipped by 0 bases and J by 3 bases; unmatched bases: 8. CDR3 sequence: CASSQEGASGNYEQYF. CDR3 coding DNA: TGTGCCAGCAGCCAAGAGGGCGCTAGCGGAAACTACGAGCAGTACTTC.

The V gene is TRBV9, the J gene TRBJ2-7; D possibly corresponds to TRBD2 (5 bases). Germline V CDR1 and CDR2: SGDLS, YYNGEE. V was cut by 0 bases and J by 6 bases, with 13 bases left in between. The CDR3 sequence is 14 residues long. In nucleotides, the CDR3 is TGTGCCAGCAGCGTAGGGTCGGGGAAGTCCGAGCAGTACTTC. This codes for CASSVGSGKSEQYF.

This chain joins TRBV6-2 or TRBV6-3 and TRBJ2-5; 9 bases fit TRBD2. After removal of 2 bases from V and 5 bases from J, the junction contained 12 bases not matched to a gene. Germline V CDR1 and CDR2: MNHEY, SVGEGT. This CDR3 is 17 amino acids long. The CDR3 protein is CASSYRRGAGGMETQYF. Here the CDR3 DNA reads TGTGCCAGCAGTTACCGCAGGGGAGCGGGAGGTATGGAGACCCAGTACTTC.

In DNA form, the CDR3 reads TGTGCCAGCAGCCAAGACCTCGGAGTCTATGGCTACACCTTC. Translated, it gives CASSQDLGVYGYTF. The V and J genes are TRBV14 and TRBJ1-2, with no clear D. From germline, CDR1 is SGHDN and CDR2 FVKESK. The CDR3 spans 14 residues. V lost 0 bases and J lost 4, with 9 bases in between.

This clone has a handful of counts. CDR3 bases: TGTGCCAGCAGCTTGGTACTTGGGGGCGAGGGTGGGGAGACCCAGTACTTC. It translates to CASSLVLGGEGGETQYF. The rearrangement uses TRBV11-2 and TRBJ2-5; D perhaps matches TRBD1 (6 bases). CDR3 size: 17 residues. V was clipped by 3 bases and J by 5 bases, with 22 bases between them. CDR1 is SGHAT and CDR2 is FQNNGV in the germline V gene.

The V and J genes are TRBV6-1 and TRBJ2-5, with 7 bases aligning to TRBD1. CDR1 and CDR2 (germline): MNHNS, SASEGT. J was trimmed by 3 bases and V by 2 bases; bases with no gene match: 21. This CDR3 comprises 20 residues. CDR3 region: CASSERSRVLGQKTKETQYF. The CDR3 DNA reads TGTGCCAGCAGTGAACGGTCTCGGGTTTTGGGACAGAAAACTAAAGAGACCCAGTACTTC.

V and J are TRBV6-2 or TRBV6-3 and TRBJ2-1; 10 bases are a match to TRBD2. CDR3 length: 16 residues. Germline loops: CDR1 MNHEY, CDR2 SVGEGT. The junction had 4 bases not matched to a gene; V was cut back by 3 bases and J by 2 bases. The CDR3 region has the DNA TGTGCCAGCAGTTATTCTAGCGGGAGTCCCTACAATGAGCAGTTCTTC. Residues: CASSYSSGSPYNEQFF.

The J gene is TRBJ2-7, the V gene TRBV28, with TRBD1 as a possible D gene (6 bases). Trimming pared 2 bases from V and 3 bases from J, leaving 17 bases between. Germline V lookup: CDR1 MDHEN, CDR2 SYDVKM. The CDR3 covers 16 residues. Written as DNA, the CDR3 is TGTGCCAGCAGTTTAAAGTTGGGGGCGGGCGGCTACGAGCAGTACTTC. This translates into CASSLKLGAGGYEQYF.

This chain uses TRBV28 with TRBJ2-1, with TRBD2 as a possible D gene (5 bases). Trimming removed 6 bases from V and 2 bases from J, with 20 bases in between. Per the germline V gene, CDR1 is MDHEN and CDR2 is SYDVKM. CDR3 length: 17 residues. This CDR3 is CASSRSERSAAYNEQFF. The CDR3 DNA is TGTGCCAGCAGCCGTTCGGAGCGGTCAGCGGCCTACAATGAGCAGTTCTTC. The complete variable domain, with remaining parts taken from reference TRBV28 and TRBJ2-1, reads DVKVTQSSRYLVKRTGEKVFLECVQDMDHENMFWYRQDPGLGLRLIYFSYDVKMKEKGDIPEGYSVSREKKERFSLILESASTNQTSMYLCASSRSERSAAYNEQFFGPGTRLTVL.

This rearrangement joins TRBV10-3 to TRBJ2-7; 10 nucleotides align to TRBD2. After removal of 10 bases from V and 3 bases from J, the junction contained 9 bases not matched to a gene. The CDR3 contains 14 residues. In germline, CDR1 is ENHRY, CDR2 SYGVKD. CDR3 sequence reads: CATEASGSVYEQYF. CDR3 in DNA: TGTGCCACAGAGGCTAGCGGGAGTGTCTACGAGCAGTACTTC.

This sequence joins TRBV19 and TRBJ1-5; D gene uncertain. The CDR3 runs 13 residues. V dropped 4 bases and J dropped 5 bases, with 9 bases sitting between them. Germline V gene sequence: CDR1 LNHDA, CDR2 SQIVND (reference sequence). The CDR3 DNA is TGTGCCAGTAGTAGAGGGTCGTATCAGCCCCAGCATTTT. It codes for CASSRGSYQPQHF.

V and J are TRBV7-2 and TRBJ2-2, with 8 bases identical to TRBD2. Germline assignment: CDR1 SGHTA and CDR2 FQGNSA. J lost 6 bases, V lost 5 bases, and 8 bases had no gene match. CDR3 size: 15 residues. This chain's CDR3 is CASSLSGSEAGELFF. The CDR3 coding sequence is TGTGCCAGCAGCCTCAGCGGGAGTGAAGCCGGGGAGCTGTTTTTT. Full variable domain (missing parts from reference TRBV7-2 and TRBJ2-2): GAGVSQSPSNKVTEKGKDVELRCDPISGHTALYWYRQSLGQGLEFLIYFQGNSAPDKSGLPSDRFSAERTGGSVSTLTIQRTQQEDSAVYLCASSLSGSEAGELFFGEGSRLTVL.

The V gene is TRBV9, the J gene TRBJ2-7; D remains unclear. The CDR3 spans 15 residues. Germline-derived CDR1 and CDR2 are SGDLS and YYNGEE. V lost 0 bases and J lost 5, with 15 bases in between. The CDR3 region has the DNA TGTGCCAGCAGCGTAGGTGCGCCCTTCTCGGACGAGCAGTACTTC. Encoded protein: CASSVGAPFSDEQYF. The full variable domain, with the rest looked up from reference TRBV9 and TRBJ2-7, is DSGVTQTPKHLITATGQRVTLRCSPRSGDLSVYWYQQSLDQGLQFLIQYYNGEERAKGNILERFSAQQFPDLHSELNLSSLELGDSALYFCASSVGAPFSDEQYFGPGTRLTVT.

J is TRBJ2-2 and V is TRBV19, with D perhaps matching TRBD1 (6 bases). This CDR3 spans 16 amino acids. Looked up from germline, CDR1 is LNHDA and CDR2 is SQIVND (reference sequence). The V end was cut by 7 bases, the J end by 4 bases, with 19 bases between. The CDR3 sequence: CASTQSLGGFTGELFF. In nucleotides, the CDR3 is TGTGCCAGTACCCAATCCCTAGGGGGATTCACCGGGGAGCTGTTTTTT. Full variable domain (remainder filled in from reference TRBV19 and TRBJ2-2): DGGITQSPKYLFRKEGQNVTLSCEQNLNHDAMYWYRQDPGQGLRLIYYSQIVNDFQKGDIAEGYSVSREKKESFPLTVTSAQKNPTAFYLCASTQSLGGFTGELFFGEGSRLTVL.

The table lists this clone with a count of one. CDR3 in amino acids: CASSLAGGNEQFF. The CDR3 coding sequence is TGTGCCAGCAGTTTAGCGGGGGGAAATGAGCAGTTCTTC. This chain links TRBV12-3 or TRBV12-4 with TRBJ2-1; TRBD2 is a possible D gene (6 bases). The V and J ends lost 0 bases and 7 bases respectively, with 7 bases between them. The CDR3 covers 13 residues.

The V and J genes are TRBV6-1 and TRBJ2-7, with 9 bases matching TRBD2. This CDR3 contains 14 residues. Germline V gene data show CDR1 as MNHNS and CDR2 as SASEGT. The V and J ends lost 3 bases and 6 bases, in that order; junction bases with no gene match: 6. The CDR3 coding sequence is TGTGCCAGCAGTGAGGGACTAGCTGCAAGCGAGCAGTACTTC. Its protein is CASSEGLAASEQYF.

V gene TRBV10-3 combines with J gene TRBJ1-6, with D unresolved. Trimming removed 6 bases from V and 6 bases from J, with 9 bases in between. CDR3 length equals 13 residues. The germline V gene encodes CDR1 ENHRY and CDR2 SYGVKD. The CDR3 coding sequence is TGTGCCATCAGAGGAGAGGCTAATTCACCCCTCCACTTT. Amino acid sequence: CAIRGEANSPLHF.

This rearrangement joins TRBV4-2 to TRBJ2-2; D is perhaps TRBD2 (5 bases). Germline CDR1 and CDR2: LGHNA and YNFKEQ. Trimming took off 1 base at V and 4 bases at J, with 16 bases between the two ends. This CDR3 comprises 17 residues. The CDR3 region is CASSQVRGGRGTGELFF. The CDR3 DNA reads TGTGCCAGCAGCCAAGTTCGCGGAGGTCGGGGCACCGGGGAGCTGTTTTTT.

V usage is TRBV11-2 and J usage is TRBJ2-1; D gene uncertain. V lost 0 bases and J 10 bases, leaving 10 bases between the germline ends. Germline V CDR1 and CDR2: SGHAT, FQNNGV. The CDR3 is made up of 13 amino acids. CDR3 nucleotide sequence: TGTGCCAGCAGCTTAGAGGGCCTTAGGGAGCAGTTCTTC. Its protein is CASSLEGLREQFF.